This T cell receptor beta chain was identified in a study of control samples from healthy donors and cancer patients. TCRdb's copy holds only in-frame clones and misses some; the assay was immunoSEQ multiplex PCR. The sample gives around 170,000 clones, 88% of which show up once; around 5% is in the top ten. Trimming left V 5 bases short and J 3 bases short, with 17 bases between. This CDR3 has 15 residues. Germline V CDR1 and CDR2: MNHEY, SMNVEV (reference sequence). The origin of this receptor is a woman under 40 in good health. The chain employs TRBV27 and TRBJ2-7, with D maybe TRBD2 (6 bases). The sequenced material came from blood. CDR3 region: CASSLQGTDYYEQYF. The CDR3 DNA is TGTGCCAGCAGTCTCCAAGGGACGGACTACTACGAGCAGTACTTC.